The 24 T cell receptor beta chains given below trace back to one sample, sequenced in a study of T cell responses to AZD1222 COVID-19 vaccine. TCRdb keeps only in-frame clones here, not all; method: immunoSEQ multiplex PCR. The top ten clones hold 25% to 30% of a sample with 180,000 or so clones, 88% of them seen once. Source: peripheral blood, taken 28 days after the second AZD1222 dose. Every receptor here comes from an adult who received the AZD1222 COVID-19 vaccine.

The chain joins TRBV5-4 to TRBJ2-6, with D possibly being TRBD2 (6 bases). The CDR3 is 16 amino acids. In germline, CDR1 is SGHNT, CDR2 YYREEE (reference sequence). Trimming removed 7 bases at V and 0 bases at J, with 14 bases between. The CDR3 DNA reads TGTGCCAGCTCAACTCTAGCGCCCTCTGGGGCCAACGTCCTGACTTTC. Its translation is CASSTLAPSGANVLTF.

The chain combines TRBV9 with TRBJ2-3, with a weak D call TRBD2 (6 bases). Between the trimmed V and J ends, which lost 0 bases and 0 bases, there was a span of 14 bases. This CDR3 region has 17 residues. The germline CDR1 and CDR2 sequences are SGDLS and YYNGEE. In nucleotides, the CDR3 is TGTGCCAGCAGCGTAGCTAAAGCCAGCGGGAGCACAGATACGCAGTATTTT. Translated: CASSVAKASGSTDTQYF.

J is TRBJ2-7 and V is TRBV24-1; 10 positions agree with TRBD1. CDR1 KGHDR and CDR2 SFDVKD come from the germline V gene. The V and J ends lost 2 bases and 0 bases, in that order; junction bases with no gene match: 3. This CDR3 has 16 amino acids. The DNA of the CDR3 is TGTGCCACCAGTGATTCCCGGACAGGGGGCTCCTACGAGCAGTACTTC. This sequence encodes CATSDSRTGGSYEQYF.

The gene calls are TRBV28 and TRBJ1-5, with a possible D match to TRBD1 (6 bases). CDR1 is MDHEN and CDR2 is SYDVKM in the germline V gene. Trimming took off 3 bases at V and 6 bases at J, with 15 bases between the two ends. The CDR3 contains 15 residues. CDR3: CASSFPGGLGQPQHF. The CDR3 coding sequence is TGTGCCAGCAGTTTCCCCGGGGGGCTTGGTCAGCCCCAGCATTTT.

The chain links TRBV4-1 to TRBJ2-7; D is uncertain. Germline V lookup: CDR1 MGHRA, CDR2 YSYEKL. This CDR3 has 15 residues. V shed 0 bases and J shed 9 bases, with 18 bases lying between them. CDR3 residues: CASSQENGYVGMQYF. CDR3 in DNA: TGCGCCAGCAGCCAAGAAAACGGCTACGTGGGGATGCAGTACTTC.

The CDR3 sequence: CASSGTDSYNEQFF. DNA of the CDR3: TGTGCCAGCAGCGGAACGGATTCCTACAATGAGCAGTTCTTC. This chain links TRBV4-2 with TRBJ2-1; D uncertain. Germline CDR1 reads LGHNA; CDR2 reads YNFKEQ. Trimming left V 5 bases short and J 1 base short, with 9 bases between. This CDR3 is built from 14 residues.

The chain couples TRBV4-3 to TRBJ1-2; D uncertain. Deletions cut 0 bases from V and 4 bases from J, with 12 bases between. The CDR3 covers 15 residues. Germline CDR1 is LGHNA and CDR2 is YSLEER. Written as DNA, the CDR3 is TGCGCCAGCAGCCAAGATACGCGGGAAGGCTATGGCTACACCTTC. Translating it yields CASSQDTREGYGYTF.

The gene calls are TRBV9 and TRBJ2-1; perhaps TRBD1 as D (6 bases). V was pared by 3 bases and J by 4 bases, with 11 bases between. CDR3 length equals 14 residues. Germline V CDR1 and CDR2: SGDLS, YYNGEE. The CDR3 spells CASSAGTLYNEQFF. DNA for the CDR3: TGTGCCAGCAGCGCCGGGACACTATACAATGAGCAGTTCTTC.

The chain employs TRBV30 and TRBJ1-1, with D unresolved. The V and J ends lost 0 bases and 3 bases respectively, with 5 bases between them. Looked up from germline, CDR1 is GTSNPN and CDR2 is SVGIG (reference sequence). CDR3 length: 12 amino acids. DNA of the CDR3: TGTGCCTGGAGTGTTTTTGACACTGAAGCTTTCTTT. The encoded protein is CAWSVFDTEAFF.

V and J are TRBV7-9 and TRBJ1-5; tentatively, D is TRBD1 (5 bases). The CDR3 runs to 13 residues. CDR1 and CDR2 from the germline V gene are SEHNR and FQNEAQ (reference sequence). Trimming shortened V by 6 bases and J by 1 base, and 7 bases separated the two germline ends. This CDR3 reads CASSTGSNQPQHF. CDR3 coding DNA: TGTGCCAGCAGTACAGGAAGCAATCAGCCCCAGCATTTT.

This clone was seen only a few times. The V gene is TRBV3-1 (or the pseudogene TRBV3-2), the J gene TRBJ1-2, with 12 bases aligning to TRBD1. The germline gives CDR1 LGHDT, CDR2 YNNKEL (reference sequence). The CDR3 extends over 16 amino acids. J gave up 8 bases and V 0 bases, and 7 bases lay outside the gene matches. The CDR3 reads CASSQEWGQGAQGYTF. CDR3 in DNA: TGTGCCAGCAGCCAAGAATGGGGACAGGGGGCCCAGGGCTACACCTTC.

Points on this clone: At one end the junction does not follow the germline gene, possibly because of a read error. This chain links TRBV7-7 with TRBJ2-1; TRBD2 is a possible D gene (5 bases). There are 14 residues in the CDR3. Germline CDR1 SSHAT, CDR2 FNYEAQ (reference sequence). CDR3: CASSLGPNSAGQFF. CDR3 bases: TGTGCTAGCAGCTTAGGACCCAATAGCGCCGGGCAGTTCTTC.

The rearrangement uses TRBV30 and TRBJ1-5; D is possibly TRBD1 (5 bases). The CDR3 is made up of 13 amino acids. CDR1 and CDR2 (germline): GTSNPN, SVGIG (reference sequence). Trimming left V 5 bases short and J 7 bases short, with 15 bases between. CDR3 coding DNA: TGTGCCTGGTCAACAGGATTTGGACAGCCCCAGCATTTT. It codes for CAWSTGFGQPQHF.

The chain employs TRBV18 and TRBJ1-5, with D possibly matching TRBD1 (5 bases). Trimming cost V 5 bases and J 3 bases, with 11 bases left between them. This CDR3 has 14 residues. Per germline, CDR1 KGHSH and CDR2 LQKENI. CDR3 residues: CASSSRDLNQPQHF. Written as DNA, the CDR3 is TGTGCCAGCTCATCCCGGGACCTCAATCAGCCCCAGCATTTT.

The genes are TRBV4-1 and TRBJ1-4, with unresolved D. The CDR3 has 16 amino acids. Germline CDR1 reads MGHRA; CDR2 reads YSYEKL. V lost 0 bases, J lost 2 bases, and 10 bases lay in between. As DNA, the CDR3 is TGCGCCAGCAGCCAAGAGTTCCAGTTTACTAATGAAAAACTGTTTTTT. Amino acid sequence: CASSQEFQFTNEKLFF.

This CDR3 reads CASSPPGRRTETQYF. CDR3 DNA sequence: TGTGCCAGCTCTCCCCCGGGACGGCGCACGGAGACCCAGTACTTC. The rearrangement links TRBV18 to TRBJ2-5; the D call may be TRBD1 or TRBD2 (5 bases each). Trimming left V 6 bases short and J 5 bases short, with 19 bases between. This CDR3 is built from 15 residues. CDR1 is KGHSH, CDR2 LQKENI, per germline.

The J gene is TRBJ2-7, the V gene TRBV30; D is ambiguous. V lost 0 bases to trimming and J lost 5 bases, with 5 bases between them. From germline, CDR1 is GTSNPN and CDR2 SVGIG (reference sequence). The CDR3 spans 11 residues. The CDR3 sequence is CAWSVSNEQYF. The CDR3 coding sequence is TGTGCCTGGAGTGTATCGAACGAGCAGTACTTC.

The V and J genes are TRBV5-4 and TRBJ1-1, with 8 bases lining up with TRBD1. V lost 4 bases and J lost 4; bases outside the gene matches: 9. The CDR3 length is 15 residues. From germline, CDR1 is SGHNT and CDR2 YYREEE (reference sequence). In DNA form, the CDR3 reads TGTGCCAGCAGCCGCCAGGGGGCGCGGGGCACTGAAGCTTTCTTT. It yields the protein CASSRQGARGTEAFF.

V usage is TRBV24-1 and J usage is TRBJ1-5; D unclear. Germline CDR1 and CDR2: KGHDR and SFDVKD. CDR3 length: 16 amino acids. The V end lost 6 bases, the J end lost 0 bases, and 14 bases lay between the germline ends. In DNA, the CDR3 is TGTGCCACCAGTCAAGGTGGGAGGGTTAGCAATCAGCCCCAGCATTTT. This encodes CATSQGGRVSNQPQHF.

The DNA of the CDR3 is TGTGCCCCTCTGGGATTCTCCTACGAGCAGTACTTC. Its protein product is CAPLGFSYEQYF. This chain links TRBV24-1 with TRBJ2-7, with D unclear. Germline CDR1 is KGHDR and CDR2 is SFDVKD. The V end was cut by 12 bases, the J end by 0 bases, with 11 bases between. This CDR3 has 12 amino acids.

J is TRBJ2-5 and V is TRBV5-1; TRBD2 agrees at 8 bases. The CDR3 extends over 15 amino acids. Trimming cost V 4 bases and J 3 bases; bases outside gene matches: 8. CDR1 and CDR2 from the germline V gene are SGHRS and YFSETQ. This chain's CDR3 is CASSRGLGPKETQYF. The CDR3 DNA reads as TGCGCCAGCAGCAGGGGACTAGGGCCTAAAGAGACCCAGTACTTC.

This sequence joins TRBV7-9 and TRBJ2-2; 9 bases map to TRBD1. After removal of 1 base from V and 5 bases from J, the junction contained 2 bases not matched to a gene. Germline CDR1 reads SEHNR; CDR2 reads FQNEAQ (reference sequence). The CDR3 runs 15 residues. The CDR3 nucleotides are TGTGCCAGCAGCTTAGAAGGGACAGGGACCGGGGAGCTGTTTTTT. Translated: CASSLEGTGTGELFF.

V gene TRBV10-1 combines with J gene TRBJ2-7; a weak D match, TRBD1 (6 bases). CDR3 size: 13 residues. The germline V and J ends were trimmed by 8 bases and 3 bases, with 14 bases remaining between them. CDR1 and CDR2 from the germline V gene are WNHNN and SYGVQD (reference sequence). Here the CDR3 DNA reads TGCGCCAGCGGACAGCCTGCTTTCTACGAGCAGTACTTC. Amino acid sequence: CASGQPAFYEQYF.

The chain has TRBV19 and TRBJ2-1; D not resolved. Trimming stripped 3 bases from V and 6 bases from J, with 6 bases between. Germline-derived CDR1 and CDR2 are LNHDA and SQIVND (reference sequence). This CDR3 spans 12 amino acids. Here the CDR3 reads CASSIWGNEQFF. In DNA, the CDR3 is TGTGCCAGTAGTATCTGGGGCAATGAGCAGTTCTTC.